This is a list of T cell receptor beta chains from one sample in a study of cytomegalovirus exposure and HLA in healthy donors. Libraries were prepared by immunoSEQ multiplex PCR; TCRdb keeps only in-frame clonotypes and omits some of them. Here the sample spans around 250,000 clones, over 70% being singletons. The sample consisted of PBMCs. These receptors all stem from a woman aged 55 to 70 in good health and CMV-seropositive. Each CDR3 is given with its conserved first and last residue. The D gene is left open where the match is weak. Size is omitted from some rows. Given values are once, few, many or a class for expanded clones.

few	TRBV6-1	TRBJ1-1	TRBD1	CASSGRQGRNTEAFF	TGTGCCAGCAGTGGTCGACAGGGTAGGAACACTGAAGCTTTCTTT
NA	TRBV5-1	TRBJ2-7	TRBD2	CASSTSGTMLYEQYF	TGCGCCAGCAGCACATCCGGGACTATGCTCTACGAGCAGTACTTC
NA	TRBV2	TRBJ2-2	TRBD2	CASSGPGLGSTGELFF	TGTGCCAGCAGTGGCCCGGGACTAGGCTCCACCGGGGAGCTGTTTTTT
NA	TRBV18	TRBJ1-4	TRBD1	CASSPLRTGGVTNEKLFF	TGTGCCAGCTCACCGTTGAGGACAGGGGGCGTCACTAATGAAAAACTGTTTTTT
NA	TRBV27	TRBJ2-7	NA	CASSLGPVYEQYF	TGTGCCAGCAGTTTGGGGCCTGTCTACGAGCAGTACTTC
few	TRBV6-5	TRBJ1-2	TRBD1	CASSGGQGARGYTF	TGTGCCAGCAGCGGGGGACAGGGGGCGCGGGGCTACACCTTC
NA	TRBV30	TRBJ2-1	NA	CAWSPNSLTNEQFF	TGTGCCTGGAGCCCAAACTCTCTAACGAATGAGCAGTTCTTC
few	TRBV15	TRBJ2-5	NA	CATSRDRLTVGETQYF	TGTGCCACCAGCAGAGATCGGTTGACAGTGGGAGAGACCCAGTACTTC
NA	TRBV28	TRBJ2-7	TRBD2	CASSGGVRGEQYF	TGTGCCAGCAGCGGGGGGGTCAGGGGCGAGCAGTACTTC
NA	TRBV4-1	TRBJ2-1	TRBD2	CASRTSGKVYEQFF	TGCGCCAGCAGAACTAGCGGGAAGGTCTATGAGCAGTTCTTC
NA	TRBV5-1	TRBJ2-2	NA	CASSLSPSENTGELFF	TGCGCCAGCAGCTTGTCTCCTAGCGAAAACACCGGGGAGCTGTTTTTT
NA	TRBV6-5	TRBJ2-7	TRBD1	CASSLRQGNHEQYF	TGTGCCAGCAGTTTACGACAGGGGAACCACGAGCAGTACTTC
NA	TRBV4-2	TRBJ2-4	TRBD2	CASSQETSGRALAKNIQYF	TGTGCCAGCAGCCAAGAAACTAGCGGGAGGGCTCTAGCCAAAAACATTCAGTACTTC
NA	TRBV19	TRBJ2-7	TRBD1	CASSTTGTGFGFYEQYF	TGTGCCAGTAGTACGACCGGGACAGGGTTCGGGTTCTACGAGCAGTACTTC
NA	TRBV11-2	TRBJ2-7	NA	CASSLVLAKGYEQYF	TGTGCCAGCAGCTTAGTGCTAGCGAAAGGCTACGAGCAGTACTTC
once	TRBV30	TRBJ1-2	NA	CAWKPDSRANYGYTF	TGTGCCTGGAAACCGGACAGTCGGGCTAACTATGGCTACACCTTC
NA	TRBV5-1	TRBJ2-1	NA	CASSFRSIDNEQFF	TGCGCCAGCAGCTTCCGTAGTATAGACAATGAGCAGTTCTTC
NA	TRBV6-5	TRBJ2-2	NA	CASSYSRDFTGELFF	TGTGCCAGCAGTTACTCGAGGGACTTCACCGGGGAGCTGTTTTTT
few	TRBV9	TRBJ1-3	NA	CASSGGGRNTIYF	TGTGCCAGCAGTGGAGGCGGGAGAAACACCATATATTTT
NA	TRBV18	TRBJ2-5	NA	CASSPRLEKYQETQYF	TGTGCCAGCTCACCACGACTAGAAAAGTACCAAGAGACCCAGTACTTC
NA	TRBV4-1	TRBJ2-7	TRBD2	CASSQAGMFGAGGRAFGEQYF	TGCGCCAGCAGCCAAGCTGGGATGTTCGGAGCGGGAGGGAGGGCTTTCGGCGAGCAGTACTTC
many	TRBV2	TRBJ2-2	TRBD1	CASTWTGVGELFF	TGTGCCAGCACCTGGACAGGGGTCGGGGAGCTGTTTTTT
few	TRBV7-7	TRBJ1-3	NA	CASSRLTGERDTIYF	TGTGCCAGCAGCCGCCTGACAGGTGAAAGAGACACCATATATTTT
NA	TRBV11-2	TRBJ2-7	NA	CASSLGSNYEQYF	TGTGCCAGCAGCTTAGGGTCTAACTACGAGCAGTACTTC
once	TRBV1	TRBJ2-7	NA	CTSSQAPARTSLHEQYF	TGCACCAGCAGCCAAGCCCCCGCGCGCACTAGCCTTCACGAGCAGTACTTC
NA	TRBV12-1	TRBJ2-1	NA	CASSLPPGTSGRYEQFF	TGTGCCAGCAGCCTACCACCCGGGACTAGCGGGAGATATGAGCAGTTCTTC
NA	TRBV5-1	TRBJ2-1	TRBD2	CASSSGGRVNEQFF	TGCGCCAGCAGCTCGGGTGGGAGGGTCAATGAGCAGTTCTTC
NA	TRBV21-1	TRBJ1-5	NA	CASSKAGEYSNQPQHF	TGTGCCAGCAGCAAGGCGGGGGAATATAGCAATCAGCCCCAGCATTTT
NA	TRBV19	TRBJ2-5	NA	CASSLGGGVETQYF	TGTGCCAGTAGCCTAGGGGGGGGCGTAGAGACCCAGTACTTC
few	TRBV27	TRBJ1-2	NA	CASSLVDTYGYTF	TGTGCCAGCAGTTTGGTTGACACCTATGGCTACACCTTC
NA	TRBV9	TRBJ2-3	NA	CASSVDLSHTDTQYF	TGTGCCAGCAGCGTAGACCTTAGCCACACAGATACGCAGTATTTT
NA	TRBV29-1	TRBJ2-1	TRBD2	CSVEPSGRSLIEQFF	TGCAGCGTTGAGCCTAGCGGGAGGTCTCTGATTGAGCAGTTCTTC
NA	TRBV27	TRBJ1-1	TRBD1	CASRGGQGEAFF	TGTGCCAGCAGGGGGGGACAGGGTGAAGCTTTCTTT
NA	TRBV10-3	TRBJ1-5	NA	CATSPGGANQPQHF	TGTGCTACCAGCCCCGGGGGTGCAAATCAGCCCCAGCATTTT
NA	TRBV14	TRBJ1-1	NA	CASNKGRNTEAFF	TGTGCCAGCAACAAGGGGCGGAACACTGAAGCTTTCTTT
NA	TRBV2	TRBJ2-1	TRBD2	CASRTTSGRRDEQFF	TGTGCCAGCAGAACGACTAGCGGGAGAAGGGATGAGCAGTTCTTC
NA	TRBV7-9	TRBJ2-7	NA	CASRGDSIYEQYF	TGTGCCAGCAGAGGGGACTCAATCTACGAGCAGTACTTC
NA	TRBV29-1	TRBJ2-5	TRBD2	CSLAGETQYF	TGCAGCTTAGCGGGAGAGACCCAGTACTTC
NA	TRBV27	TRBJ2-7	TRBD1	CASSPGAGGQDEQYF	TGTGCCAGCAGTCCCGGGGCAGGGGGCCAGGACGAGCAGTACTTC
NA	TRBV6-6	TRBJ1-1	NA	CASGQMNTEAFF	TGTGCCAGCGGTCAGATGAACACTGAAGCTTTCTTT
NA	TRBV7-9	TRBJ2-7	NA	CASSLAPDEQYF	TGTGCCAGCAGCTTAGCGCCGGACGAGCAGTACTTC
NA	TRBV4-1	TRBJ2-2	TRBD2	CASSQDPSGRTGELFF	TGCGCCAGCAGCCAAGATCCGAGCGGGAGAACCGGGGAGCTGTTTTTT
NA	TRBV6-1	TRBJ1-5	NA	CASSEAYGGSSNQPQHF	TGTGCCAGCAGTGAAGCGTACGGGGGGTCAAGCAATCAGCCCCAGCATTTT
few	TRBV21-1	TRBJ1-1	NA	CASSNPRQGTNTEAFF	TGTGCCAGCAGCAACCCTCGACAGGGTACGAACACTGAAGCTTTCTTT